A single TCR beta chain is shown here with its context. Its antigen is currently unknown. With random hexamers, reverse transcription was performed on roughly 0.45 to 1 ug of RNA. TCRdb re-analysed the immunoSEQ multiplex PCR reads in MiXCR, keeping a single row per CDR3 protein. The sample lists around 180,000 distinct CDR3 sequences; 85% to 95% were seen once. This CDR3 contains 14 residues. Trimming removed 3 bases at V and 7 bases at J, with 15 bases between. CDR1 is GTSNPN and CDR2 is SVGIG in the germline V gene (reference sequence). The data originate from a study of CD8 T cells in Susac syndrome. Findings of the study overall: The study admitted that it had a relatively small number of individuals in its TCR sequencing and HLA analysis.

This receptor was taken from a human donor with Susac syndrome. The sample was CD4+ T cells from PBMCs. The J gene is TRBJ1-4, the V gene TRBV30; D is unclear. Written as DNA, the CDR3 is TGTGCCTGGAGCCAAGGATACGGCGGTGAAAAACTGTTTTTT. This codes for CAWSQGYGGEKLFF.